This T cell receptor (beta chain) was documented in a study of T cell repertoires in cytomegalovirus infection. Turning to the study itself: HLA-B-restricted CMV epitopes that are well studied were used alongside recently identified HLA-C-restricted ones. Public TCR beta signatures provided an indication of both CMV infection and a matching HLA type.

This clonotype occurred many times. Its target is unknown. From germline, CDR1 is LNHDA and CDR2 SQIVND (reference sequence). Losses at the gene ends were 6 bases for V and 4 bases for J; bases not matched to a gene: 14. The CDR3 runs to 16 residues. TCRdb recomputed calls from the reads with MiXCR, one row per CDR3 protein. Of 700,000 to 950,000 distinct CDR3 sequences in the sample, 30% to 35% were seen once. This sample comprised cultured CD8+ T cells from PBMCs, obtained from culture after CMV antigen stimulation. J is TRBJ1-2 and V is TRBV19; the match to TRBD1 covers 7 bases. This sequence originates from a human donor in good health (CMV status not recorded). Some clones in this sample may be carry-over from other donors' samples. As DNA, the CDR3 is TGTGCCAGTAGCCTTTTCCCGGGACAGATCATCTATGGCTACACCTTC. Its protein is CASSLFPGQIIYGYTF.